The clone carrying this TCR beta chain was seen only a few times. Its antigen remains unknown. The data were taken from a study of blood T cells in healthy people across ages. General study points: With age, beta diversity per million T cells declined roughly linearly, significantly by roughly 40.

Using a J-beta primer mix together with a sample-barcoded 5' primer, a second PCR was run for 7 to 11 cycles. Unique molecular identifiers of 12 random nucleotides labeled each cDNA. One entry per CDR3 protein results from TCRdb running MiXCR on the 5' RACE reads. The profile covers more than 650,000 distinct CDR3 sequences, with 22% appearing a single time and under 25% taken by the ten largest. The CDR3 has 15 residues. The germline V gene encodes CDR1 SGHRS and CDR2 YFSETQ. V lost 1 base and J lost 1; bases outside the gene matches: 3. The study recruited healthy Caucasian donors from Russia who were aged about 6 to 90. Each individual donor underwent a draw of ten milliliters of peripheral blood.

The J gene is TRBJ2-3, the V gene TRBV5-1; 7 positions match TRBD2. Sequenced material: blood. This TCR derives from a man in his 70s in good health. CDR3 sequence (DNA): TGCGCCAGCAGCTTGCCCACTAGCGGCACAGATACGCAGTATTTT. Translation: CASSLPTSGTDTQYF.